This T cell receptor beta chain was sequenced in a study of blood T cells in healthy people across ages. On the study more broadly: The template switching approach captured approximately one barcoded beta molecule for every two T cells.

Study-wide results and caveats: There were more naive CD4+ cells and higher diversity in long-lived donors than in aged donors.

Combining a sample-barcoded 5' primer with a J-beta primer mix, a second PCR ran for roughly 6 to 12 cycles. TCRdb re-derived calls from the 5' RACE reads in MiXCR, one entry per CDR3 protein. The data contain about a million distinct CDR3 sequences, roughly two fifths of them singletons. J was trimmed by 5 bases and V by 7 bases; bases with no gene match: 10. The CDR3 covers 15 residues. This clonotype was counted between two and nine times. Its target is unknown. Sequencing was done on a sample of blood. The chain combines TRBV12-3 or TRBV12-4 with TRBJ2-1, with TRBD2 matching 8 bases. The receptor comes from a young man in good health. In DNA form, the CDR3 reads TGTGCCAGCATCACTCGGGGGGGCCCCAACAATGAGCAGTTCTTC. It encodes CASITRGGPNNEQFF.